Below are 7 T cell receptor beta chains sequenced from a single sample in a study of cytomegalovirus exposure and HLA in healthy donors. PCR was performed using 60 Vbeta and 13 Jbeta primers. The table came from immunoSEQ multiplex PCR; TCRdb's copy has only in-frame clones and leaves some out. The profile shows about 200,000 clones, approximately 79% of them singletons. Material for sequencing was PBMCs. All receptors derive from a man aged 45-60 years in good health and CMV-seronegative.

V usage is TRBV9 and J usage is TRBJ1-3; TRBD1 matches 8 bases. CDR3 length: 17 amino acids. CDR1 and CDR2 from the germline V gene are SGDLS and YYNGEE. The ends lost 4 bases at V and 3 bases at J; junction bases unmatched: 12. This CDR3 reads CASSLDAGGADGNTIYF. CDR3 sequence (DNA): TGTGCCAGCAGCCTAGACGCAGGGGGCGCGGATGGAAACACCATATATTTT.

The rearrangement uses TRBV5-4 and TRBJ1-1; perhaps TRBD1 as D (5 bases). V lost 4 bases to trimming and J lost 3 bases, with 16 bases between them. Germline loops: CDR1 SGHNT, CDR2 YYREEE (reference sequence). The CDR3 runs 15 residues. CDR3 nucleotides: TGTGCCAGCAGCCGGGGGGGGGATGCGTACACTGAAGCTTTCTTT. Its protein is CASSRGGDAYTEAFF.

The V and J genes are TRBV7-3 and TRBJ2-1; D perhaps matches TRBD2 (5 bases). The V gene's germline CDR1 is SGHTA and CDR2 FQGTGA. Between the trimmed V and J ends, which lost 5 bases and 2 bases, there was a span of 16 bases. This CDR3 spans 16 amino acids. CDR3 amino acids: CASSPMSGSAYNEQFF. Written as DNA, the CDR3 is TGTGCCAGCAGCCCTATGAGCGGCTCGGCCTACAATGAGCAGTTCTTC.

The CDR3 sequence is CASSRRPGDNEQFF. The CDR3 nucleotides are TGTGCCAGCAGCCGCCGGCCCGGGGACAATGAGCAGTTCTTC. The chain carries TRBV14 and TRBJ2-1, with a weak D call TRBD2 (5 bases). V lost 4 bases, J lost 5 bases, and 12 bases lay in between. The CDR3 runs to 14 residues. Germline V lookup: CDR1 SGHDN, CDR2 FVKESK.

The V and J genes are TRBV19 and TRBJ1-2, with 7 bases lining up with TRBD1. The germline CDR1 and CDR2 sequences are LNHDA and SQIVND (reference sequence). CDR3 size: 16 residues. Unmatched junction bases numbered 18, after V lost 8 bases and J lost 6 bases. As DNA, the CDR3 is TGTGCCAGTTGCGCAACTTATGGACAGGCTACCAATGGCTACACCTTC. Amino acids: CASCATYGQATNGYTF.

This chain connects TRBV29-1 to TRBJ2-3; D may be TRBD2 (5 bases). The CDR3 runs 15 residues. The V and J ends lost 6 bases and 0 bases respectively, with 16 bases between them. In germline, CDR1 is SQVTM, CDR2 ANQGSEA. CDR3: CSVPGERTSTDTQYF. DNA of the CDR3: TGCAGCGTCCCCGGGGAGCGCACAAGCACAGATACGCAGTATTTT.

A word on this clone: One end of the junction fails to match germline, which may point to a read error. Other nucleotide sequences in the sample specify the same CDR3. V is TRBV7-8 and J is TRBJ2-1; 8 bases agree with TRBD1. In germline, CDR1 is SGHVS, CDR2 FQNEAQ. CDR3 size: 16 residues. The CDR3 DNA reads TGTGCTAGCAGCTTACGAGGACAGGGCATGTACAATGAGCAGTTCTTC. It translates to CASSLRGQGMYNEQFF.